The table lists the clone carrying this TCR beta chain with many counts. This specimen comes from a study of T-cell reconstitution after alpha-beta-depleted transplantation in children. CDR3 size: 14 residues. With 2 bases clipped from V and 5 bases from J, the junction kept 4 bases outside the gene matches. From germline, CDR1 is LGHNA and CDR2 YNFKEQ. A library of TCRbeta sequences, prepared with unique molecular identifiers, was generated. TCRdb redid the calling of the PCR reads with MiXCR, one entry per CDR3 protein. The sample records about 110,000 distinct CDR3 sequences, around 10% being singletons.

This specimen was PBMCs from the stem cell graft donor, taken from the stem cell graft. The rearrangement uses TRBV4-2 and TRBJ2-5; TRBD1 agrees at 8 bases. This receptor was taken from a human donor who donated a stem cell graft to a child with acute lymphoblastic leukemia. CDR3 residues: CASSQMRQGETQYF. The CDR3 region has the DNA TGTGCCAGCAGCCAAATGAGACAGGGGGAGACCCAGTACTTC.